A single sample is the source of the 25 T cell receptor beta chains below, sequenced in a study of blood T cell repertoires in COVID-19. Some clones are missing from TCRdb's copy, which holds only in-frame ones; the method was immunoSEQ multiplex PCR. The sample yields 200,000 to 300,000 clones, 80% to 90% seen once. The sequencing input was peripheral blood. These receptors all come from a man aged 60 to 69 with acute or convalescent COVID-19.

The chain carries TRBV18 and TRBJ1-4; D not resolved. CDR1 and CDR2 (germline): KGHSH, LQKENI. This CDR3 is 15 amino acids long. V lost 3 bases and J 8 bases, leaving 16 bases between the germline ends. The CDR3 loop reads CASSPDLRPGEKLFF. The CDR3 DNA follows: TGTGCCAGCTCACCGGACTTGCGGCCGGGGGAAAAACTGTTTTTT.

CDR3 loop: CASSQDHRENTEAFF. DNA for the CDR3: TGCGCCAGCAGCCAAGATCACAGGGAGAACACTGAAGCTTTCTTT. This sequence joins TRBV4-1 and TRBJ1-1, with D possibly TRBD1 on 6 matching bases. Germline loops: CDR1 MGHRA, CDR2 YSYEKL. This CDR3 contains 15 residues. The germline V and J ends were trimmed by 0 bases and 1 base, with 9 bases remaining between them.

The gene calls are TRBV4-1 and TRBJ1-2; a weak D match, TRBD1 (5 bases). V dropped 3 bases and J dropped 4 bases, with 12 bases sitting between them. The germline V gene has CDR1 MGHRA and CDR2 YSYEKL. CDR3 size: 14 residues. The CDR3 sequence is CASSQVGRAYGYTF. CDR3 DNA: TGCGCCAGCAGCCAGGTAGGCAGGGCCTATGGCTACACCTTC.

V usage is TRBV6-5 and J usage is TRBJ1-3; no clear D. CDR3 length: 14 amino acids. Germline CDR1 MNHEY, CDR2 SVGAGI. The V end was cut by 6 bases, the J end by 2 bases, with 11 bases between. CDR3 protein: CASSEIPTGNTIYF. Written as DNA, the CDR3 is TGTGCCAGCAGCGAGATTCCGACTGGAAACACCATATATTTT.

The gene calls are TRBV6-6 and TRBJ1-2, with 7 bases fitting TRBD1. Germline V gene sequence: CDR1 MNHNY, CDR2 SVGAGI (reference sequence). The CDR3 spans 14 residues. The V gene end was trimmed by 8 bases and the J gene end by 8 bases; junction bases not matched to a gene: 14. The CDR3 region is CASHPFIGGWGYTF. CDR3 bases: TGTGCCAGCCACCCGTTTATAGGGGGCTGGGGCTACACCTTC.

The chain combines TRBV15 with TRBJ1-5; D not resolved. The V gene's germline CDR1 is LNHNV and CDR2 YYDKDF (reference sequence). V gave up 1 base and J gave up 8 bases, with 12 bases separating them. CDR3 length equals 14 residues. The chain's CDR3 is CATSRAPSREPQHF. CDR3 DNA: TGTGCCACCAGCAGAGCCCCCAGTCGTGAGCCCCAGCATTTT.

The gene calls are TRBV19 and TRBJ1-5; perhaps TRBD1 as D (6 bases). The CDR3 has 15 residues. Per the germline V gene, CDR1 is LNHDA and CDR2 is SQIVND (reference sequence). Trimming shortened V by 7 bases and J by 4 bases, and 17 bases separated the two germline ends. CDR3 bases: TGTGCCAGTACCGCAGGGGCGGGGGGGAATCAGCCCCAGCATTTT. Its translation is CASTAGAGGNQPQHF.

The chain couples TRBV9 to TRBJ2-5; weak D call: TRBD1 (6 bases). Germline values: CDR1 SGDLS, CDR2 YYNGEE. The CDR3 totals 16 residues. Between the trimmed V and J ends, which lost 3 bases and 4 bases, there was a span of 19 bases. This chain's CDR3 is CASSATQGGFRETQYF. In DNA, the CDR3 is TGTGCCAGCAGCGCCACACAGGGCGGATTTAGAGAGACCCAGTACTTC.

The chain combines TRBV10-1 with TRBJ2-2, with 9 bases identical to TRBD1. The trim removed 4 bases at V and 5 bases at J, leaving 20 bases unmatched. This CDR3 spans 20 amino acids. CDR1 and CDR2 from the germline V gene are WNHNN and SYGVQD (reference sequence). CDR3: CASSGSSGTGSIKETGELFF. Written as DNA, the CDR3 is TGCGCCAGCAGTGGTTCTTCCGGGACAGGGTCCATAAAAGAGACCGGGGAGCTGTTTTTT.

V and J are TRBV7-2 and TRBJ2-1; tentatively, D is TRBD2 (6 bases). The germline V gene encodes CDR1 SGHTA and CDR2 FQGNSA. V lost 6 bases, J lost 0 bases, and 15 bases lay in between. The CDR3 consists of 16 residues. The CDR3 DNA follows: TGTGCCAGCAGGGCTCCTAGCGCCAACTCCTACAATGAGCAGTTCTTC. It codes for CASRAPSANSYNEQFF.

V usage is TRBV7-9 and J usage is TRBJ2-2, with 7 bases fitting TRBD2. After removal of 5 bases from V and 4 bases from J, the junction contained 10 bases not matched to a gene. The CDR3 is 16 residues long. CDR1 is SEHNR and CDR2 is FQNEAQ in the germline V gene (reference sequence). The CDR3 reads CASSPRDYPGTGELFF. CDR3 bases: TGTGCCAGCAGCCCGAGGGACTACCCGGGCACCGGGGAGCTGTTTTTT.

The rearrangement joins TRBV29-1 to TRBJ1-1; the match to TRBD1 covers 8 bases. CDR3 length: 11 amino acids. Trimming took 1 base from V and 10 from J; bases not matched to a gene: 2. Germline lookup yields CDR1 SQVTM and CDR2 ANQGSEA. CDR3 bases: TGCAGCGTTGAAGGAGGACAGGGAGCTTTCTTT. It translates to CSVEGGQGAFF.

The chain carries TRBV2 and TRBJ2-7; TRBD1 might be the D (5 bases). V lost 6 bases, J lost 1 base, and 16 bases lay in between. The CDR3 is 15 residues long. Germline CDR1 reads SNHLY; CDR2 reads FYNNEI. The CDR3 DNA is TGTGCCAGCAGACTCAGCAGGGTGGGGTCCTACGAGCAGTACTTC. This sequence encodes CASRLSRVGSYEQYF.

The V and J genes are TRBV29-1 and TRBJ2-2; D gene unclear. The V and J ends lost 5 bases and 0 bases respectively, with 10 bases between them. There are 14 residues in the CDR3. Germline CDR1 is SQVTM and CDR2 is ANQGSEA. Here the CDR3 DNA reads TGCAGCGTTAAGACTGAAACGAACACCGGGGAGCTGTTTTTT. Its protein is CSVKTETNTGELFF.

This rearrangement joins TRBV29-1 to TRBJ2-1, with D tentatively TRBD2 (5 bases). There are 14 residues in the CDR3. The germline V gene encodes CDR1 SQVTM and CDR2 ANQGSEA. V was trimmed by 6 bases and J by 0 bases, leaving 12 bases between them. The CDR3 sequence: CSVAGKSSYNEQFF. The DNA of the CDR3 is TGCAGCGTCGCGGGTAAGAGCTCCTACAATGAGCAGTTCTTC.

This sequence joins TRBV9 and TRBJ2-5; TRBD2 agrees at 9 bases. With V trimmed by 2 bases and J by 4 bases, 6 bases remained unmatched. In germline, CDR1 is SGDLS, CDR2 YYNGEE. This CDR3 region has 15 residues. CDR3 sequence (DNA): TGTGCCAGCAGCGTGGGGCTAGCGGGGTTAGAGACCCAGTACTTC. Protein: CASSVGLAGLETQYF.

This rearrangement joins TRBV10-3 to TRBJ2-4; tentative D call: TRBD1 (6 bases). Trimming removed 6 bases from V and 6 bases from J, with 9 bases in between. The CDR3 totals 12 residues. Germline values: CDR1 ENHRY, CDR2 SYGVKD. For the CDR3, the DNA is TGTGCCATCAGAGAACAGGGAAACATTCAGTACTTC. It translates to CAIREQGNIQYF.

The chain is built from TRBV7-3 and TRBJ2-1; 7 bases map to TRBD2. Germline CDR1 SGHTA, CDR2 FQGTGA. V dropped 1 base and J dropped 5; count of bases not matched to a gene: 8. This CDR3 has 16 residues. In DNA form, the CDR3 reads TGTGCCAGCAGCTTAAATTCGGGACTAACCAACAATGAGCAGTTCTTC. It is translated as CASSLNSGLTNNEQFF.

The chain uses TRBV5-8 and TRBJ2-2; 7 bases align to TRBD1. The CDR3 sequence is 14 residues long. After removal of 1 base from V and 8 bases from J, the junction contained 5 bases not matched to a gene. CDR1 and CDR2 (germline): SGHTS, YDEGEE. The CDR3 DNA sequence: TGTGCCAGCAGCTTGACCAGACAGGGTGGGGAGCTGTTTTTT. Amino acids: CASSLTRQGGELFF. Together with reference TRBV5-8 and TRBJ2-2, the CDR3 gives the full variable domain: EAGVTQSPTHLIKTRGQQATLRCSPISGHTSVYWYQQALGLGLQFLLWYDEGEERNRGNFPPRFSGRQFPNYSSELNVNALELEDSALYLCASSLTRQGGELFFGEGSRLTVL.

CDR3 in amino acids: CASSLRPQGDNTGELFF. CDR3 coding DNA: TGTGCCAGCAGCTTAAGGCCACAGGGGGATAACACCGGGGAGCTGTTTTTT. The J gene is TRBJ2-2, the V gene TRBV7-3, with 8 bases aligning to TRBD1. The germline CDR1 and CDR2 sequences are SGHTA and FQGTGA. V lost 1 base, J lost 2 bases, and 6 bases stayed unmatched. CDR3 length equals 17 residues.

This clone was seen just once. Mismatch with germline at one junction end may stem from a read error. This rearrangement joins TRBV7-7 to TRBJ2-1; TRBD1 aligns across 9 bases. Germline CDR1 is SSHAT and CDR2 is FNYEAQ (reference sequence). The CDR3 is 14 residues long. CDR3 amino acids: CASSPGTGNNEQFF. CDR3 bases: TGTGCTAGCAGCCCCGGGACAGGGAATAATGAGCAGTTCTTC.

This chain connects TRBV7-9 to TRBJ2-1; TRBD2 matches at 9 bases. The V gene end was trimmed by 4 bases and the J gene end by 0 bases; junction bases not matched to a gene: 13. The CDR3 covers 19 residues. The germline V gene has CDR1 SEHNR and CDR2 FQNEAQ (reference sequence). DNA for the CDR3: TGTGCCAGCAGCTATCCACCTAGGGGTAGCGGGAGCTCCTACAATGAGCAGTTCTTC. Translation gives CASSYPPRGSGSSYNEQFF.

The rearrangement links TRBV28 to TRBJ2-4; no reliable D call. Trimming removed 5 bases at V and 0 bases at J, with 8 bases between. Germline V gene sequence: CDR1 MDHEN, CDR2 SYDVKM. CDR3 length: 14 residues. The CDR3 loop is CASSRQAAKNIQYF. The CDR3 region has the DNA TGTGCCAGCAGTCGCCAGGCAGCCAAAAACATTCAGTACTTC.

This clone is a singleton in its sample. The genes are TRBV2 and TRBJ1-2; TRBD1 matches at 7 bases. CDR3 length equals 15 residues. Germline CDR1 SNHLY, CDR2 FYNNEI. V lost 6 bases and J lost 5; bases outside the gene matches: 12. The CDR3: CASRVSGTDQYGYTF. DNA of the CDR3: TGTGCCAGCAGGGTGTCCGGGACAGATCAGTATGGCTACACCTTC.

The chain carries TRBV19 and TRBJ2-5, with TRBD1 matching over 7 bases. CDR1 and CDR2 (germline): LNHDA, SQIVND (reference sequence). This CDR3 is built from 16 residues. The J segment lost 4 bases and the V segment lost 4 bases, leaving 12 bases of the junction unmatched. CDR3 residues: CASSTLHETGRETQYF. CDR3 nucleotides: TGTGCCAGTAGTACACTCCACGAGACAGGGCGAGAGACCCAGTACTTC.